This TCR beta chain was found in a study of blood T cell repertoires in COVID-19 (TCRdb year 2020). With regard to the full study: Samples covering the acute and convalescent phases of COVID-19 were provided by collaborators in the United States, Italy and Spain. The prospective study material was composed of cDNA or gDNA derived from T cells, B-cell-depleted T cells, or PBMCs. Deeply sampled blood TCRbeta repertoires from subjects exposed to, actively infected with, or recovered from COVID-19 were included in the dataset. A freely available public database, intended as a resource for researchers studying the immune response to SARS-CoV-2, is where the repertoires were released. Samples were obtained from the ongoing ImmuneRACE study (first 160 participants) and from over a thousand subjects provided by 6 global collaborators. Nearly every sample came with metadata listing a de-identified subject ID, COVID-19 status, age in years and sex. Where HLA class I and class II types were available, the types were taken from metadata supplied by the sample provider, not from assay-based typing.

About this clone: Its antigen has not been determined. Per-nucleotide qualities are absent, and no much larger clonotype sits a single base away.

There are 14 amino acids in the CDR3, from cysteine to phenylalanine inclusive. The read is trimmed to its CDR3 DNA, 42 bases read in frame from base 1. The germline V gene yields SGDLS for CDR1 and YYNGEE for CDR2. The germline V end is reduced by 3 bases and the J end by 4 bases; junction bases left unmatched: 4. TCRbeta CDR3 regions were amplified from genomic DNA by means of the immunoSEQ Assay, a bias-controlled multiplex PCR. The published analysis was carried out like this. Within the assay, amplification of reference gene primers was used to estimate how many nucleated cells each sample contained. To quantify the absolute abundance of each unique TCRbeta CDR3 rearrangement, sequence reads were collapsed and filtered. For each sample, productive Simpson clonality was calculated as the square root of Simpson's diversity index over productive rearrangements. The immuneACCESS repertoire file appears here via TCRdb, limited to in-frame rearrangements. These files lack a portion of the clones; in checked studies, under half of the deficit traces to unresolved V genes, and the cause of the others is not known. That table supplies the V and J calls and clone size; D and trimming were determined from the DNA. The sample has 120,000 to 150,000 clones on record, over 75% of them singletons. About 1.6% of the sample rests with the top ten.

Whole blood was collected in K2EDTA tubes by collaborating institutions according to the institutions' own protocols. For TCRbeta analysis, collaborator samples were shipped as frozen whole blood, as isolated PBMCs, or as DNA extracted from either sample type. Broader findings and caveats from the paper: How much clinical and demographic metadata was included differed by source and by participant, and the metadata was provided uncurated.

This chain joins TRBV9 to TRBJ1-1; 9 middle bases align to TRBD1. The source material was peripheral blood. The receptor comes from a human donor in a cohort sampled during active COVID-19. The CDR3 is CASSATGGGTEAFF. The nucleotides are TGTGCCAGCAGCGCTACAGGGGGCGGCACTGAAGCTTTCTTT.